This is a list of T cell receptor beta chains from one sample in a study of cytomegalovirus exposure and HLA in healthy donors. The assay was immunoSEQ multiplex PCR, and TCRdb's table has in-frame clones only and misses some. The sample consists of approximately 90,000 clones, about 60% of them appearing once. Sample: PBMCs. Receptors were obtained from a woman between 25 and 40 years old in good health and CMV-seronegative. CDR3s include the opening cysteine and the closing phenylalanine or tryptophan. Fields, in order: J gene, clone size, D gene, V gene, CDR3 DNA, CDR3 protein. D genes are given only for firm matches. Not every row has a clone size; where given, it reads once, few, many or a size class.

J gene: TRBJ1-5
clone size: .
D gene: TRBD1
V gene: TRBV28
CDR3 DNA: TGTGCCAGCAGTTCTCGACAGGGGCCCTCCCATTTT
CDR3 protein: CASSSRQGPSHF

J gene: TRBJ1-5
clone size: .
D gene: .
V gene: TRBV19
CDR3 DNA: TGTGCCAGTGGCCTTATTAGCAATCAGCCCCAGCATTTT
CDR3 protein: CASGLISNQPQHF

J gene: TRBJ2-1
clone size: once
D gene: .
V gene: TRBV11-2
CDR3 DNA: TGTGCCAGCAGCCTACGACAGGTGGTCTACAATGAGCAGTTCTTC
CDR3 protein: CASSLRQVVYNEQFF

J gene: TRBJ2-2
clone size: .
D gene: TRBD1
V gene: TRBV10-3
CDR3 DNA: TGTGCCATCAGTTTACACAGGGGTCTGGGGGAGCTGTTTTTT
CDR3 protein: CAISLHRGLGELFF

J gene: TRBJ2-1
clone size: .
D gene: .
V gene: TRBV7-2
CDR3 DNA: TGTGCCAGCAGCCCCTCCGCGGTCCGGGGTGAGCAGTTCTTC
CDR3 protein: CASSPSAVRGEQFF

J gene: TRBJ1-4
clone size: few
D gene: TRBD1
V gene: TRBV7-9
CDR3 DNA: TGTGCCAGCAGGCGACAGGGCCTAGGTGAAAAACTGTTTTTT
CDR3 protein: CASRRQGLGEKLFF

J gene: TRBJ2-1
clone size: .
D gene: TRBD2
V gene: TRBV2
CDR3 DNA: TGTGCCAGCAGTGAACCTGGACTAGCGGGGGGGCATGAGCAGTTCTTC
CDR3 protein: CASSEPGLAGGHEQFF

J gene: TRBJ2-7
clone size: few
D gene: .
V gene: TRBV27
CDR3 DNA: TGTGCCAGCAGTTCGGCCTACGAGCAGTACTTC
CDR3 protein: CASSSAYEQYF

J gene: TRBJ2-1
clone size: .
D gene: TRBD1
V gene: TRBV14
CDR3 DNA: TGTGCCAGCAGCCAAGTGGGACAGGTCTACAATGAGCAGTTCTTC
CDR3 protein: CASSQVGQVYNEQFF

J gene: TRBJ1-1
clone size: .
D gene: .
V gene: TRBV5-6
CDR3 DNA: TGTGCCAGCAGCTTGTCCGTATACAGAAACACTGAAGCTTTCTTT
CDR3 protein: CASSLSVYRNTEAFF

J gene: TRBJ2-1
clone size: .
D gene: TRBD2
V gene: TRBV5-1
CDR3 DNA: TGCGCCAGCAGCTTGGGACTAGCGGGAGACCGCTATGAGCAGTTCTTC
CDR3 protein: CASSLGLAGDRYEQFF

J gene: TRBJ1-3
clone size: few
D gene: .
V gene: TRBV7-2
CDR3 DNA: TGTGCCAGCAGCTTAGGAATGGTTGTGCCGCCTAGGATATATTTT
CDR3 protein: CASSLGMVVPPRIYF

J gene: TRBJ2-4
clone size: .
D gene: .
V gene: TRBV5-1
CDR3 DNA: TGCGCCAGCAGCTTGGGGGACTGGGGGAACATTCAGTACTTC
CDR3 protein: CASSLGDWGNIQYF

J gene: TRBJ2-5
clone size: .
D gene: TRBD2
V gene: TRBV18
CDR3 DNA: TGTGCCAGCTCACCAACGGCGGGGGGCCGGGAGACCCAGTACTTC
CDR3 protein: CASSPTAGGRETQYF

J gene: TRBJ1-1
clone size: .
D gene: .
V gene: TRBV2
CDR3 DNA: TGTGCCAGCAGGCCCAGACAGAGGAACACTGAAGCTTTCTTT
CDR3 protein: CASRPRQRNTEAFF

J gene: TRBJ2-3
clone size: once
D gene: .
V gene: TRBV4-2
CDR3 DNA: TGTGCCAGCAGCCAAGATCCCGATCTAGCAGATACGCAGTATTTT
CDR3 protein: CASSQDPDLADTQYF

J gene: TRBJ2-6
clone size: .
D gene: TRBD2
V gene: TRBV6-5
CDR3 DNA: TGTGCCAGCAGTTGCCCGGGACTAGCGGGGTGCAACGTCCTGACTTTC
CDR3 protein: CASSCPGLAGCNVLTF

J gene: TRBJ1-1
clone size: .
D gene: .
V gene: TRBV18
CDR3 DNA: TGTGCCAGCTCACCGGCCCCAGGACAGCTGAACACTGAAGCTTTCTTT
CDR3 protein: CASSPAPGQLNTEAFF

J gene: TRBJ1-2
clone size: .
D gene: .
V gene: TRBV4-3
CDR3 DNA: TGCGCCAGCAGCCGGTATTTGACGGGGATCTACACCTTC
CDR3 protein: CASSRYLTGIYTF

J gene: TRBJ2-3
clone size: .
D gene: .
V gene: TRBV18
CDR3 DNA: TGTGCCAGCTCACCCTCAGTAGCCACAGATACGCAGTATTTT
CDR3 protein: CASSPSVATDTQYF

J gene: TRBJ2-5
clone size: .
D gene: TRBD2
V gene: TRBV4-1
CDR3 DNA: TGCGCCAGCAGCCAAGAACTGCTAGCGGGGAGACAGACCCAGTACTTC
CDR3 protein: CASSQELLAGRQTQYF

J gene: TRBJ1-4
clone size: few
D gene: TRBD1
V gene: TRBV7-9
CDR3 DNA: TGTGCCAGCATGTGGGGACAGCCCAATGAAAAACTGTTTTTT
CDR3 protein: CASMWGQPNEKLFF

J gene: TRBJ1-1
clone size: few
D gene: TRBD1
V gene: TRBV5-8
CDR3 DNA: TGTGCCAGCAGCCTGGGACAGGGGGCGAGCACGACTGAAGCTTTCTTT
CDR3 protein: CASSLGQGASTTEAFF

J gene: TRBJ1-2
clone size: .
D gene: .
V gene: TRBV19
CDR3 DNA: TGTGCCAGTAGTGTCGCTAACTATGGCTACACCTTC
CDR3 protein: CASSVANYGYTF

J gene: TRBJ2-7
clone size: .
D gene: TRBD2
V gene: TRBV4-2
CDR3 DNA: TGTGCCAGCAGCCAGGGGACTAGCGGGAGTTCTTACGAGCAGTACTTC
CDR3 protein: CASSQGTSGSSYEQYF

J gene: TRBJ2-2
clone size: .
D gene: TRBD2
V gene: TRBV5-1
CDR3 DNA: TGCGCCAGCAGCTACGGACTAGCGGGGGGCATGGGGGAGCTGTTTTTT
CDR3 protein: CASSYGLAGGMGELFF